The present T cell receptor (beta chain) was sequenced within a study of blood T cell repertoires in COVID-19. Study overall: PBMCs, B-cell-depleted T cells, or T cells provided the cDNA or gDNA that made up the material.

Original processing methods: From reference gene primer amplification, estimates of nucleated cell counts were derived. Generated by immunoSEQ multiplex PCR, the TCRdb table keeps only in-frame clones and is missing some. V and J calls and clone size are copied from that table; D and trimming were computed from the DNA. The sample contains about 94,000 clones, about four fifths of which appear only once. This receptor was obtained from a human donor in a cohort sampled during active COVID-19. The sequencing sample was made of peripheral blood.

The CDR3 loop reads CSVARQGGEAFF. CDR3 in DNA: TGCAGCGTTGCCCGACAGGGCGGGGAGGCTTTCTTT. V is TRBV29-1 and J is TRBJ1-1; 7 nucleotides agree with TRBD1. V was pared by 4 bases and J by 11 bases, with 10 bases of the junction left unmatched. CDR1 is SQVTM, CDR2 ANQGSEA, per germline. The CDR3 contains 12 residues.